This T cell receptor beta chain originates from a study of blood T cell repertoires in COVID-19. Study at large: The United States, Italy and Spain provided the acute and convalescent COVID-19 samples.

How the authors handled the data: Estimation of nucleated cell counts was performed using reference gene primer amplification. Produced via immunoSEQ multiplex PCR; TCRdb's table is partial and in-frame only. The DNA gave D and trimming, while V, J and clone size come from that table. The data show 70,000 to 90,000 clones, more than 70% seen once. The sequenced material came from peripheral blood. The TCR was taken from a man in his fifties with active COVID-19.

The CDR3 DNA sequence: TGTGCCAGCAGCCCCCGGGGAGCGGGGGGGGCTGGAGCGCAGTATTTT. It specifies CASSPRGAGGAGAQYF. The chain recombines TRBV9 with TRBJ2-3; 10 bases are shared with TRBD2. Trimming at V came to 4 bases and at J to 10 bases, leaving 15 bases not matched to a gene. Germline V CDR1 and CDR2: SGDLS, YYNGEE. This CDR3 comprises 16 residues.